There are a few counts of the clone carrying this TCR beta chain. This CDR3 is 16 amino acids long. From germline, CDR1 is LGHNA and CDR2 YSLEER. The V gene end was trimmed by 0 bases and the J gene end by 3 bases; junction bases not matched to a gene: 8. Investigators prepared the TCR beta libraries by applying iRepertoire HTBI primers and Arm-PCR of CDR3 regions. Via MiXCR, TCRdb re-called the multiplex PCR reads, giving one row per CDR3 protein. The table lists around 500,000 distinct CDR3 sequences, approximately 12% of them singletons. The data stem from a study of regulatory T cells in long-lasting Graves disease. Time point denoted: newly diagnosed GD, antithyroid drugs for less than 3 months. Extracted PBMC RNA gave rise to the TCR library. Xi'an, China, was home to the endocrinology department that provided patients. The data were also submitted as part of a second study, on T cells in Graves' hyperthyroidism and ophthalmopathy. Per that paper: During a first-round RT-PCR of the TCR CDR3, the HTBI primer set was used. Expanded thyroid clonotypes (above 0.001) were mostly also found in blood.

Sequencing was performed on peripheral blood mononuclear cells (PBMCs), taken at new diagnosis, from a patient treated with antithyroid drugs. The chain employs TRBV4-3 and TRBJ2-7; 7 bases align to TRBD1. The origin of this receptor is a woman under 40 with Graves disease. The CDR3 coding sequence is TGCGCCAGCAGCCAAGATTTTTGGACAGGTGACTACGAGCAGTACTTC. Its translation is CASSQDFWTGDYEQYF.